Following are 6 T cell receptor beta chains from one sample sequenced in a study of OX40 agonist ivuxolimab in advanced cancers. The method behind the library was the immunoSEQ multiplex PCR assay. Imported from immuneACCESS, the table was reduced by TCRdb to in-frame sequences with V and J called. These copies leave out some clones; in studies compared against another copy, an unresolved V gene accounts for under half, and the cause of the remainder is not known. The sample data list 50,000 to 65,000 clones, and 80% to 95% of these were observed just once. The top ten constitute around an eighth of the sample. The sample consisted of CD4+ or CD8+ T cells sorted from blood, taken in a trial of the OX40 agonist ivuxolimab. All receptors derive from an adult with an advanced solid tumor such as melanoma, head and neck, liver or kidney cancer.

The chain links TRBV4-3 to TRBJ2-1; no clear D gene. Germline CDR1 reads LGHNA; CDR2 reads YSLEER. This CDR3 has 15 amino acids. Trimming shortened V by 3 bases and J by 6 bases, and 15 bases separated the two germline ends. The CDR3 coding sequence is TGCGCCAGCAGCCAGAGCAAGTCCTCGCCCAATGAGCAGTTCTTC. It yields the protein CASSQSKSSPNEQFF.

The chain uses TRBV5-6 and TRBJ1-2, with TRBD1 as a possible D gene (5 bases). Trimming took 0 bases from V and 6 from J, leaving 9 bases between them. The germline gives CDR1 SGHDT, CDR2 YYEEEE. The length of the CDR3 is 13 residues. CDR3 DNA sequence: TGTGCCAGCAGCTTGGGGCAGGGCAATGGCTACACCTTC. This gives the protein CASSLGQGNGYTF.

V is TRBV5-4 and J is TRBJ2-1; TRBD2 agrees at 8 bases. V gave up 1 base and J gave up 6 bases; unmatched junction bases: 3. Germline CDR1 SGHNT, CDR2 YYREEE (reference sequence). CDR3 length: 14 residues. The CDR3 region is CASSLPAGVNEQFF. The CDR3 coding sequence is TGTGCCAGCAGCTTGCCAGCGGGAGTCAATGAGCAGTTCTTC.

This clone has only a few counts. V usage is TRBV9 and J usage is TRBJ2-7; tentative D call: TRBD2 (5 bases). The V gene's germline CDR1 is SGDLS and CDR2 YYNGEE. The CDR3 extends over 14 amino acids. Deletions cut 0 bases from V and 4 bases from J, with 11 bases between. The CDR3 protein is CASSVADYSYEQYF. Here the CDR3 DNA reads TGTGCCAGCAGCGTAGCCGACTATTCGTACGAGCAGTACTTC. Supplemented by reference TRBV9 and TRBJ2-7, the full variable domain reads DSGVTQTPKHLITATGQRVTLRCSPRSGDLSVYWYQQSLDQGLQFLIQYYNGEERAKGNILERFSAQQFPDLHSELNLSSLELGDSALYFCASSVADYSYEQYFGPGTRLTVT.

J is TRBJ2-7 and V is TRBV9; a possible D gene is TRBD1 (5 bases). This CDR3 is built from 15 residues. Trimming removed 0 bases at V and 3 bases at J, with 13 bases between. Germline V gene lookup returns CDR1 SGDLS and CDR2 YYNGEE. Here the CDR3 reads CASSVGGSSFYEQYF. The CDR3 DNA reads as TGTGCCAGCAGCGTAGGGGGCAGCTCGTTCTACGAGCAGTACTTC.

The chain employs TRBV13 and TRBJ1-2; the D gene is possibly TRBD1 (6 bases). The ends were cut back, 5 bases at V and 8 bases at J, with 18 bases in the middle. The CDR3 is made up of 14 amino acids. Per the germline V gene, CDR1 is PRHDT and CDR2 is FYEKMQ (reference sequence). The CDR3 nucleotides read TGTGCCAGCAGCCCCCATCCGAGCACAGGGGGCTACACCTTC. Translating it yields CASSPHPSTGGYTF.